A single sample gave rise to the 18 T cell receptor beta chains below, sequenced in a study of OX40 agonist ivuxolimab in advanced cancers. TCRdb's copy holds only in-frame clones and misses some; the assay was immunoSEQ multiplex PCR. This repertoire shows about 73,000 clones, 85% to 90% found once; its top ten account for approximately 0.81%. Material: CD4+ or CD8+ T cells sorted from blood, obtained in a trial of the OX40 agonist ivuxolimab. The receptor source for this set is an adult with an advanced solid tumor such as melanoma, head and neck, liver or kidney cancer.

V usage is TRBV7-3 and J usage is TRBJ2-3; 7 nucleotides line up with TRBD1. Per germline, CDR1 SGHTA and CDR2 FQGTGA. This CDR3 is built from 17 residues. Trimming at V came to 2 bases and at J to 1 base, leaving 9 bases not matched to a gene. The CDR3 coding sequence is TGTGCCAGCAGCTTAGGAACCCCCGGGACAGGCACAGATACGCAGTATTTT. Translating it yields CASSLGTPGTGTDTQYF.

This rearrangement joins TRBV5-8 to TRBJ2-1, with TRBD2 matching 8 bases. CDR1 is SGHTS and CDR2 is YDEGEE in the germline V gene. Trimming cost V 5 bases and J 7 bases; bases outside gene matches: 14. This CDR3 contains 16 residues. The CDR3: CASRLQGGRSRNEQFF. DNA for the CDR3: TGTGCCAGCAGATTACAAGGCGGGAGGTCCCGAAATGAGCAGTTCTTC.

In its sample, this clone was seen a few times. This rearrangement joins TRBV4-1 to TRBJ1-4; D is ambiguous. The CDR3 has 13 amino acids. V gave up 2 bases and J gave up 5 bases, with 6 bases separating them. Germline assignment: CDR1 MGHRA and CDR2 YSYEKL. The CDR3 is CASSQRENEKLFF. The CDR3 nucleotides are TGCGCCAGCAGCCAACGGGAGAATGAAAAACTGTTTTTT.

The chain links TRBV6-5 to TRBJ2-7, with D possibly TRBD1 on 5 matching bases. This CDR3 is built from 12 residues. Trimming pared 2 bases from V and 5 bases from J, leaving 7 bases between. Germline V gene sequence: CDR1 MNHEY, CDR2 SVGAGI. CDR3 loop: CASSYTGHEQYF. The DNA for the CDR3 is TGTGCCAGCAGTTACACAGGCCACGAGCAGTACTTC.

The chain uses TRBV19 and TRBJ2-1; 7 bases are a match to TRBD1. CDR1 is LNHDA and CDR2 is SQIVND in the germline V gene (reference sequence). There are 16 residues in the CDR3. Trimming removed 3 bases from V and 0 bases from J; junction bases left unmatched: 5. CDR3 in amino acids: CASSMDRRSSYNEQFF. The CDR3 DNA sequence: TGTGCCAGTAGTATGGACAGGCGGAGCTCCTACAATGAGCAGTTCTTC.

The chain has TRBV2 and TRBJ2-5; D may correspond to TRBD1 or TRBD2 (6 bases each). Trimming took off 4 bases at V and 4 bases at J, with 16 bases between the two ends. Looked up from germline, CDR1 is SNHLY and CDR2 is FYNNEI. The CDR3 runs 15 residues. CDR3 region: CASSVVRGRGETQYF. For the CDR3, the DNA is TGTGCCAGCAGTGTTGTCCGGGGGCGGGGAGAGACCCAGTACTTC.

The gene calls are TRBV7-9 and TRBJ1-1; D perhaps matches TRBD1 (5 bases). The germline CDR1 and CDR2 sequences are SEHNR and FQNEAQ (reference sequence). CDR3 length: 15 residues. V lost 5 bases to trimming and J lost 0 bases, with 13 bases between them. CDR3 loop: CASSTGRSMNTEAFF. CDR3 bases: TGTGCCAGCAGCACGGGACGGTCGATGAACACTGAAGCTTTCTTT.

This sequence joins TRBV18 and TRBJ2-7, with 10 bases aligning to TRBD1. Germline V gene lookup returns CDR1 KGHSH and CDR2 LQKENI. V was clipped by 4 bases and J by 5 bases; unmatched bases: 5. This CDR3 has 14 residues. The CDR3 DNA reads TGTGCCAGCTCACTCCGGGACAGGGGCCACGAGCAGTACTTC. It translates to CASSLRDRGHEQYF.

The chain joins TRBV7-9 to TRBJ2-1; 7 positions match TRBD2. V trimming: 3 bases; J trimming: 3 bases; junction bases outside the gene matches: 5. Germline CDR1 is SEHNR and CDR2 is FQNEAQ (reference sequence). The CDR3 totals 15 residues. CDR3: CASSFRAGDYNEQFF. The CDR3 DNA follows: TGTGCCAGCAGCTTTCGGGCGGGGGACTACAATGAGCAGTTCTTC.

This clone was observed a handful of times. The chain employs TRBV19 and TRBJ1-5; no definite D call. The CDR3 contains 15 residues. V was cut by 3 bases and J by 6 bases, with 15 bases left in between. Germline lookup yields CDR1 LNHDA and CDR2 SQIVND (reference sequence). CDR3 sequence: CASSIHPAEVQPQHF. For the CDR3, the DNA is TGTGCCAGTAGTATTCACCCTGCCGAGGTTCAGCCCCAGCATTTT. Based on the CDR3 plus reference TRBV19 and TRBJ1-5, the full variable domain is DGGITQSPKYLFRKEGQNVTLSCEQNLNHDAMYWYRQDPGQGLRLIYYSQIVNDFQKGDIAEGYSVSREKKESFPLTVTSAQKNPTAFYLCASSIHPAEVQPQHFGDGTRLSIL.

V gene TRBV29-1 combines with J gene TRBJ2-7, with D possibly matching TRBD2 (5 bases). The CDR3 extends over 12 amino acids. With 5 bases removed from V and 5 bases from J, the gap between germline ends came to 13 bases. In germline, CDR1 is SQVTM, CDR2 ANQGSEA. This CDR3 is CSVRGSFNEQYF. Written as DNA, the CDR3 is TGCAGCGTTAGAGGGTCCTTCAACGAGCAGTACTTC.

This chain joins TRBV5-1 and TRBJ2-7; 9 nucleotides align to TRBD1. Germline CDR1 is SGHRS and CDR2 is YFSETQ. The V segment lost 1 base and the J segment 0 bases; nucleotides outside the gene matches: 11. The CDR3 length is 18 residues. DNA of the CDR3: TGCGCCAGCAGCTTGTTGCCAAATACAGGGGGCTTCTCCTACGAGCAGTACTTC. Translation: CASSLLPNTGGFSYEQYF.

J is TRBJ2-2 and V is TRBV30; D gene unclear. Trimming stripped 4 bases from V and 0 bases from J, with 18 bases between. There are 17 residues in the CDR3. CDR1 GTSNPN and CDR2 SVGIG come from the germline V gene (reference sequence). The CDR3 here is CAWKPGFLPPNTGELFF. The CDR3 DNA is TGTGCCTGGAAACCGGGTTTCCTCCCCCCGAACACCGGGGAGCTGTTTTTT.

V and J are TRBV30 and TRBJ1-3, with 8 bases that match TRBD1. The CDR3 has 13 residues. Looked up from germline, CDR1 is GTSNPN and CDR2 is SVGIG (reference sequence). The V segment lost 4 bases and the J segment 6 bases; nucleotides outside the gene matches: 5. CDR3 DNA sequence: TGTGCCTGGAATCGGCAGGGGGCAAACACCATATATTTT. Amino acids: CAWNRQGANTIYF.

This chain connects TRBV5-4 to TRBJ2-7, with D uncertain. Between the trimmed V and J ends, which lost 2 bases and 0 bases, there was a span of 6 bases. Per germline, CDR1 SGHNT and CDR2 YYREEE (reference sequence). The CDR3 is made up of 13 amino acids. The DNA for the CDR3 is TGTGCCAGCAGCTTCCGAAACTCCTACGAGCAGTACTTC. Translated, it gives CASSFRNSYEQYF.

This clone was detected once. The chain links TRBV4-2 to TRBJ2-2; 8 nucleotides agree with TRBD2. The CDR3 covers 16 residues. After removal of 4 bases from V and 5 bases from J, the junction contained 9 bases not matched to a gene. Germline V gene data show CDR1 as LGHNA and CDR2 as YNFKEQ. The CDR3 here is CASSPVGRARTGELFF. For the CDR3, the DNA is TGTGCCAGCAGCCCAGTCGGGAGGGCCCGTACCGGGGAGCTGTTTTTT.

Regarding this clone: Other DNA sequences of this sample code for an identical CDR3. The chain uses TRBV30 and TRBJ2-5; D gene ambiguous. V gave up 6 bases and J gave up 4 bases, with 9 bases separating them. Germline lookup yields CDR1 GTSNPN and CDR2 SVGIG (reference sequence). The CDR3 runs to 11 residues. The CDR3 is CACSPGETQYF. In nucleotides, the CDR3 is TGTGCCTGTTCTCCTGGAGAGACCCAGTACTTC. The full variable domain, in which reference TRBV30 and TRBJ2-5 provide the parts outside the CDR3, is SQTIHQWPATLVQPVGSPLSLECTVEGTSNPNLYWYRQAAGRGLQLLFYSVGIGQISSEVPQNLSASRPQDRQFILSSKKLLLSDSGFYLCACSPGETQYFGPGTRLLVL.

The chain links TRBV11-3 to TRBJ2-7; D remains ambiguous. The CDR3 consists of 13 residues. Germline lookup yields CDR1 SGHNT and CDR2 YENEEA. The ends were cut back, 3 bases at V and 1 base at J, with 7 bases in the middle. The CDR3 DNA is TGTGCCAGCAGCTTGGCCCAGTCCTACGAGCAGTACTTC. Translation: CASSLAQSYEQYF.